This is a list of T cell receptor beta chains from one sample in a study of shared clonotypes between healthy human individuals. Repertoires were generated with immunoSEQ multiplex PCR, while TCRdb's copy carries only in-frame clones and drops some. The data show hundreds of thousands of clones, about 96% seen once. Source material: naive CD8+ T cells sorted from blood. The receptors come from a man aged 25 to 45 in good health. CDR3s leave out the opening cysteine and the closing phenylalanine or tryptophan.

v_gene	len	j_gene	CDR3aa
TRBV7-8	16	TRBJ2-7	ASSMGLAGVIESYEQY
TRBV13	14	TRBJ2-7	ASSPTGASGRYEQY
TRBV18	13	TRBJ2-3	ASLRGTTSTDTQY
TRBV15	13	TRBJ1-5	ATSRDVGAGQPQH
TRBV7-9	15	TRBJ2-3	ASSPPLAGRITDTQY
TRBV28	12	TRBJ2-1	ASRKDSSYNEQF
TRBV9	12	TRBJ1-1	ASSVGQGVTEAF
TRBV4-1	10	TRBJ2-3	ASSHTGDTQY
TRBV7-2	13	TRBJ2-7	ASSSLVGTFDEQY
TRBV28	12	TRBJ1-3	ASSSTGSGNTIY
TRBV7-9	12	TRBJ2-7	ASSLGGRGYEQY
TRBV9	11	TRBJ2-7	ASSVGLTYEQY
TRBV7-8	15	TRBJ1-2	ASSATGTGGFNYGYT
TRBV10-3	12	TRBJ2-3	AGAGASGTDTQY
TRBV10-2	9	TRBJ2-5	AAGPGETQY
TRBV4-1	10	TRBJ1-2	ASSEGRGGYT
TRBV9	13	TRBJ1-4	ASSRGALANEKLF
TRBV7-9	13	TRBJ2-7	ASSFVGGRSYEQY
TRBV27	11	TRBJ1-5	ASSLGLGQPQH
TRBV30	10	TRBJ1-1	AWMGMNTEAF
TRBV13	13	TRBJ2-5	ASSLGESRGETQY